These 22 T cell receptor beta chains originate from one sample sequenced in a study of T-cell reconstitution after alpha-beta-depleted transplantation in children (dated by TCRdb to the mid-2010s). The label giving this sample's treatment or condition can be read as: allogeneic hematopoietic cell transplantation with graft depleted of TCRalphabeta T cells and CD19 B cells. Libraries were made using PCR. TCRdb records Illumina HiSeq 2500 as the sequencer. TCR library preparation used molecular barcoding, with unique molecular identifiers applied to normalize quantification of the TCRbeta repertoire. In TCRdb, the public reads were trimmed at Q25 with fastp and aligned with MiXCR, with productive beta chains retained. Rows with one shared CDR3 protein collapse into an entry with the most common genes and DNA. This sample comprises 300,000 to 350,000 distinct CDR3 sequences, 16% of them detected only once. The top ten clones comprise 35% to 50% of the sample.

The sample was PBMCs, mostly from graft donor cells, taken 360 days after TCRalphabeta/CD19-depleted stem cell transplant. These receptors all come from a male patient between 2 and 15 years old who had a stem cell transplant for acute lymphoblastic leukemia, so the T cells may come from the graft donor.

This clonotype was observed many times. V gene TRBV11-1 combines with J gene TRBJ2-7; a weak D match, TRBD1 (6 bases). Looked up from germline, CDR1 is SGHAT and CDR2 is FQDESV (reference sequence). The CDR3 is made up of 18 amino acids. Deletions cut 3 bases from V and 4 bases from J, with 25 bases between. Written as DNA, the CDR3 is TGTGCCAGCAGCTTTTCCAGCCTTAGACAGGCAAAAAGTTACGAGCAGTACTTC. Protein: CASSFSSLRQAKSYEQYF.

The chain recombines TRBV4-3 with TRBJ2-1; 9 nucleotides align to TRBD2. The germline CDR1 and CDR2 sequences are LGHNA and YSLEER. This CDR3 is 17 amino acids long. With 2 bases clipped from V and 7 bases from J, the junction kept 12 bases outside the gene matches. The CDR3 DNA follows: TGCGCCAGCAGCCAAACGGGACTAGCAGGAGCCCCTAATGAGCAGTTCTTC. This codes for CASSQTGLAGAPNEQFF.

CDR3 nucleotides: TGCGCCAGCAGCTTGGGTTTAGGGGACAATCAGCCCCAGCATTTT. Protein product: CASSLGLGDNQPQHF. The chain joins TRBV5-1 to TRBJ1-5, with D possibly being TRBD1 (5 bases). V lost 0 bases to trimming and J lost 3 bases, with 10 bases between them. This CDR3 has 15 residues. From germline, CDR1 is SGHRS and CDR2 YFSETQ.

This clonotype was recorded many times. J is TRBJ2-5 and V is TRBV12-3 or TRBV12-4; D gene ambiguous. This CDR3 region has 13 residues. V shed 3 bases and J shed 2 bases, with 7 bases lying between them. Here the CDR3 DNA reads TGTGCCAGCAGTTTTGGGAAGCAAGAGACCCAGTACTTC. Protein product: CASSFGKQETQYF.

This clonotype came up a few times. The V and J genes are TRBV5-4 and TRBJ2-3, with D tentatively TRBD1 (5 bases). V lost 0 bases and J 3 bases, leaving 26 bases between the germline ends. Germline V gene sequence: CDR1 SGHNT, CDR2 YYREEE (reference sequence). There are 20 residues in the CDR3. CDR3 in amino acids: CASSLEGFRAPKALTDTQYF. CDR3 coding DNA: TGTGCCAGCAGCTTGGAGGGATTCAGGGCACCGAAGGCTCTTACAGATACGCAGTATTTT.

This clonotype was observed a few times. This CDR3 is CAISESDEQFF. CDR3 bases: TGTGCCATCAGTGAATCCGATGAGCAGTTCTTC. The V and J genes are TRBV10-3 and TRBJ2-1; no reliable D call. CDR1 and CDR2 from the germline V gene are ENHRY and SYGVKD. V gave up 3 bases and J gave up 8 bases, with 5 bases separating them. This CDR3 contains 11 residues.

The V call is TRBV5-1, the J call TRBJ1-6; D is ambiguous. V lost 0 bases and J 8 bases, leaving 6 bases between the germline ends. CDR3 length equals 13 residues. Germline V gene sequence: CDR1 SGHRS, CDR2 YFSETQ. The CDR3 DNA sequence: TGCGCCAGCAGCTTGGCGGACGATTCACCCCTCCACTTT. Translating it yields CASSLADDSPLHF. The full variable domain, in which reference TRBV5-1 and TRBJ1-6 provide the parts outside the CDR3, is KAGVTQTPRYLIKTRGQQVTLSCSPISGHRSVSWYQQTPGQGLQFLFEYFSETQRNKGNFPGRFSGRQFSNSRSEMNVSTLELGDSALYLCASSLADDSPLHFGNGTRLTVT.

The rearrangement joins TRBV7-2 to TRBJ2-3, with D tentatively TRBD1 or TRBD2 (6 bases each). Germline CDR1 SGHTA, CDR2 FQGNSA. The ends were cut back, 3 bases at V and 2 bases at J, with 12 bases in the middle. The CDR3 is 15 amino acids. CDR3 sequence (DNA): TGTGCCAGCAGCTTCCGGGGGCGGGACACAGATACGCAGTATTTT. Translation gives CASSFRGRDTDTQYF.

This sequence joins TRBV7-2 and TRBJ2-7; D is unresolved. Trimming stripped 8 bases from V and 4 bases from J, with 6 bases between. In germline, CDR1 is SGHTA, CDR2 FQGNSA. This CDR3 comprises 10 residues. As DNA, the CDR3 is TGTGCCAGCGGGCGGTACGAGCAGTACTTC. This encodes CASGRYEQYF.

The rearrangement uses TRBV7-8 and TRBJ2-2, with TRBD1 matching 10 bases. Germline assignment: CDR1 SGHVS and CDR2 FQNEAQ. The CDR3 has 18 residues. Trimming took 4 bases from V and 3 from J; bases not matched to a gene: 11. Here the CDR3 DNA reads TGTGCCAGCAGCTATTCCGGGACAGGGGTCCTTTACACCGGGGAGCTGTTTTTT. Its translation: CASSYSGTGVLYTGELFF.

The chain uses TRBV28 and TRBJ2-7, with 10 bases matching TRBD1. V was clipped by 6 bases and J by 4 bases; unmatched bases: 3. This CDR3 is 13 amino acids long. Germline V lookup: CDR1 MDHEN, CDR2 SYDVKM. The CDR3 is CASRDRGAYEQYF. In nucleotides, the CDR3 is TGTGCCAGCAGGGACAGGGGGGCATACGAGCAGTACTTC.

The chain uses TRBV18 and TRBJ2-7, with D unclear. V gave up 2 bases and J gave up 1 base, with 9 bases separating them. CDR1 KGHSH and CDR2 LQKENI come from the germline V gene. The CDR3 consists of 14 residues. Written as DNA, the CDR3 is TGTGCCAGCTCACCAGGGCTCCAATCCTACGAGCAGTACTTC. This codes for CASSPGLQSYEQYF.

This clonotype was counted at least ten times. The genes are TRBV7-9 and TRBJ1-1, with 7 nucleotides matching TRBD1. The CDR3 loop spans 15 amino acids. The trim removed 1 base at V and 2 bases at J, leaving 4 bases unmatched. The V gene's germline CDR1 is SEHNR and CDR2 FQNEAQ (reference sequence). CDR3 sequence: CASSLVTGLNTEAFF. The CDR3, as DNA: TGTGCCAGCAGCTTAGTGACAGGGCTTAACACTGAAGCTTTCTTT.

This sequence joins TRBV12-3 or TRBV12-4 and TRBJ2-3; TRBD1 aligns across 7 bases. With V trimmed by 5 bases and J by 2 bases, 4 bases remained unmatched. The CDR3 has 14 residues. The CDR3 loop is CASSRGQDTDTQYF. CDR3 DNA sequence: TGTGCCAGCAGTCGCGGACAGGACACAGATACGCAGTATTTT.

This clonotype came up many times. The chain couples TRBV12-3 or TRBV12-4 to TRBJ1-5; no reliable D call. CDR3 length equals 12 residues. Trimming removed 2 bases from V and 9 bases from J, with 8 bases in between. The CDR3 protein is CASSLPVAPQHF. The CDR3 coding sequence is TGTGCCAGCAGTTTACCCGTTGCGCCCCAGCATTTT.

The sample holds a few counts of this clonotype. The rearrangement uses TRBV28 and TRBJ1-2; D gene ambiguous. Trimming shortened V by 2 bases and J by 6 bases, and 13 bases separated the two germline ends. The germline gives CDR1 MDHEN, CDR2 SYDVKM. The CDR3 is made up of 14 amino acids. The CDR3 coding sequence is TGTGCCAGCAGTTTACGGCGGAGCGCTGATGGCTACACCTTC. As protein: CASSLRRSADGYTF.

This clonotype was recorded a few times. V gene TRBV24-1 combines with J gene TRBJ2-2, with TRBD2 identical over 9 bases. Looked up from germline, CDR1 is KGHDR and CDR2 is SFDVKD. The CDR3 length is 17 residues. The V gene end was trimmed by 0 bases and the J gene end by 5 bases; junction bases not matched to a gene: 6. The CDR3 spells CATSDLPGTSNTGELFF. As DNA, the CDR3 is TGTGCCACCAGTGATTTGCCCGGGACTAGCAATACCGGGGAGCTGTTTTTT.

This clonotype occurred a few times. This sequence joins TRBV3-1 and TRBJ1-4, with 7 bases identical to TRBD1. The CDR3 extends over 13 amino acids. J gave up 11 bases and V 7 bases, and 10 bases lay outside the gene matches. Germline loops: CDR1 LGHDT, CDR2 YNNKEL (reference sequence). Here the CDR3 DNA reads TGTGCCAGCACCCCAAGGGGGACAGAGAAACTGTTTTTT. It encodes CASTPRGTEKLFF.

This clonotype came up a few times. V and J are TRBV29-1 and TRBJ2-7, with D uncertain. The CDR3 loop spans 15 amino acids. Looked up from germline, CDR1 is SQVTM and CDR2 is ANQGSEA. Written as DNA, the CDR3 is TGCAGTGTATTAGGCGAACCTTCAGGAACCTACGAGCAGTACTTC. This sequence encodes CSVLGEPSGTYEQYF.

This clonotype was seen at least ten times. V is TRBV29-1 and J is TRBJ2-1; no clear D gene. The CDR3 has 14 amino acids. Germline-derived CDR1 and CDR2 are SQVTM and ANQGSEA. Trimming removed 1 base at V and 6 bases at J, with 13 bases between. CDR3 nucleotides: TGCAGCGTTGAAGCGGTTAGGGCGCTCAATGAGCAGTTCTTC. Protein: CSVEAVRALNEQFF.

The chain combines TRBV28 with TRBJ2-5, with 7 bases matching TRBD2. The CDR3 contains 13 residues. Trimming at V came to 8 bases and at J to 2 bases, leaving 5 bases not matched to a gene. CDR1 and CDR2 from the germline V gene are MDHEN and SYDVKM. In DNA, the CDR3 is TGTGCCAGCGTGGCAGCGGGGCAAGAGACCCAGTACTTC. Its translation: CASVAAGQETQYF.

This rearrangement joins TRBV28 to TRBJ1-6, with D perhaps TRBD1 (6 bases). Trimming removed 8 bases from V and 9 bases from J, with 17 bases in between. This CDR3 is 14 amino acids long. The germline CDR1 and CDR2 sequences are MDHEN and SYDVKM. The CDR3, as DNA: TGTGCCAGCCTGGAGGGAGGGGGAGGTTCACCCCTCCACTTT. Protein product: CASLEGGGGSPLHF.